The rows below give T cell receptor beta chains drawn from one sample of a study of tumor-infiltrating lymphocytes in primary liver carcinoma. From the multiplex PCR reads, TCRdb called clonotypes with MiXCR, one entry per CDR3 protein. Among approximately 330,000 distinct CDR3 sequences listed, roughly two thirds were seen once. Input material: peripheral blood. These receptors originate from a man aged 40-50 years with primary liver carcinoma and hepatitis B virus infection. CDR3s include the opening cysteine and the closing phenylalanine or tryptophan. The D gene is left open where the match is weak. Some rows mark clone size as missing; the rest say once, few, many or name a class of expanded clone.

V gene	D gene	J gene	clone size	CDR3 protein	CDR3 DNA
TRBV6-2/TRBV6-3	-	TRBJ2-2	-	CASNPRERDTGELFF	TGTGCCTCCAACCCCAGGGAGCGGGACACCGGGGAGCTGTTTTTT
TRBV11-2	-	TRBJ2-1	-	CASSTGWRALGNEQFF	TGTGCCAGCAGCACGGGGTGGAGGGCCCTCGGGAATGAGCAGTTCTTC
TRBV10-3	-	TRBJ1-1	-	CAIRDGNTEAFF	TGTGCCATCAGAGACGGAAACACTGAAGCTTTCTTT
TRBV11-2	-	TRBJ1-2	-	CASSLSLERGGYTF	TGTGCCAGCAGCTTAAGTCTAGAGAGGGGTGGCTACACCTTC
TRBV6-6	TRBD2	TRBJ2-1	-	CASSKREGEQFF	TGTGCCAGCAGTAAACGGGAGGGTGAGCAGTTCTTC
TRBV11-2	-	TRBJ2-3	-	CASSLSSGPQGTQYF	TGTGCCAGCAGCTTATCCTCGGGGCCACAGGGTACGCAGTATTTT
TRBV28	-	TRBJ2-5	few	CASSRQGTLGETQYF	TGTGCCAGCAGCCGCCAGGGGACCCTGGGCGAGACCCAGTACTTC
TRBV11-2	-	TRBJ2-2	-	CVSSLDGGTGELLF	TGTGTCAGCAGCCTAGATGGCGGGACCGGGGAGCTGTTATTT
TRBV6-1	-	TRBJ2-7	many	CASRVRSIYEQYF	TGTGCCAGCCGGGTCCGGAGCATCTACGAGCAGTACTTC
TRBV30	-	TRBJ1-1	-	CAWSVFTGNTEAFF	TGTGCCTGGAGTGTTTTTACAGGGAACACTGAAGCTTTCTTT
TRBV6-2/TRBV6-3	-	TRBJ2-1	-	CASNTRQLPRISNNEQFF	TGTGCCAGCAACACCAGACAGCTACCACGTATCTCCAACAATGAGCAGTTCTTC
TRBV12-3/TRBV12-4	-	TRBJ1-1	-	CASSLQCAVSGTQLPEAFF	TGTGCCAGCAGTTTACAGTGTGCTGTGTCCGGGACACAGCTACCTGAAGCTTTCTTT
TRBV6-2/TRBV6-3	-	TRBJ1-1	-	CASIYSIRATQAFF	TGTGCCAGCATTTACTCGATCCGGGCTACTCAAGCTTTCTTT
TRBV7-9	TRBD1	TRBJ1-6	-	CASRGTGISPLHF	TGTGCCAGCAGGGGGACAGGGATTTCACCCCTCCACTTT
TRBV28	-	TRBJ1-5	-	CASSSPGSQPQHF	TGTGCCAGCAGTAGCCCCGGCAGTCAGCCCCAGCATTTT
TRBV11-1	-	TRBJ1-1	many	CASSLQGWKEAFF	TGTGCCAGCAGCTTACAGGGGTGGAAGGAGGCTTTCTTT
TRBV6-6	TRBD1	TRBJ2-4	-	CDSSYSPGQAPFGKNIQYF	TGTGACAGCAGTTACTCCCCGGGACAGGCCCCCTTTGGCAAAAACATTCAGTACTTC
TRBV11-2	TRBD2	TRBJ2-3	-	CASSFFLSGGRALDTQYF	TGTGCTAGCAGCTTCTTCCTGAGTGGCGGGAGGGCCTTAGATACGCAGTATTTT
TRBV6-2/TRBV6-3	-	TRBJ2-1	many	CASSQHSTPRSLRSYNEQFF	TGTGCCAGCAGTCAACACTCTACCCCCAGGAGCCTCCGCTCCTACAATGAGCAGTTCTTC
TRBV5-1	-	TRBJ2-6	-	CASSLVGFSGANVLTF	TGCGCCAGCAGCTTGGTAGGGTTTTCTGGGGCCAACGTCCTGACTTTC
TRBV5-4	TRBD2	TRBJ2-3	few	CASSQLAGRFNTQYF	TGTGCCAGCAGCCAGTTAGCGGGAAGGTTCAATACGCAGTATTTT
TRBV14	-	TRBJ2-7	many	CASSQDSATDYEQYF	TGTGCCAGCAGCCAAGATAGTGCGACAGACTACGAGCAGTACTTC
TRBV12-3/TRBV12-4	-	TRBJ1-2	once	CVSSFFEVWRYGYTF	TGTGTCAGCAGTTTTTTTGAAGTTTGGAGGTATGGCTACACCTTC
TRBV6-2/TRBV6-3	TRBD1	TRBJ1-3	-	CASGDPTGTGNSIYF	TGTGCCAGCGGTGACCCGACAGGGACTGGAAACAGCATATATTTT
TRBV5-1	-	TRBJ2-2	-	CTSSLDSTGELFF	TGCACCAGCAGCTTGGATAGTACCGGGGAGCTGTTTTTT
TRBV12-3/TRBV12-4	-	TRBJ2-7	-	CTSSPLKSGSYEQYF	TGTACCAGCAGCCCTCTGAAATCAGGGTCCTACGAGCAGTACTTC
TRBV11-2	-	TRBJ1-1	-	CASSPRGGGNTEVFF	TGTGCCAGCAGCCCTCGAGGCGGGGGGAACACTGAAGTCTTCTTT
TRBV4-1	TRBD2	TRBJ2-1	once	CAISIRDGTSGIGEQFF	TGCGCCATCAGCATAAGAGACGGGACTAGCGGTATTGGTGAGCAGTTCTTC
TRBV11-3	TRBD1	TRBJ2-5	-	CASSFQGEETQYF	TGTGCCAGCAGCTTCCAGGGGGAGGAGACCCAGTACTTC
TRBV5-4	TRBD2	TRBJ2-1	-	CASSLPAGVEQFF	TGTGCCAGCAGTTTGCCAGCGGGAGTCGAGCAGTTCTTC
TRBV28	-	TRBJ2-7	-	CASSFQTAEQYF	TGTGCCAGCAGTTTCCAGACGGCCGAGCAGTACTTC
TRBV6-5	TRBD2	TRBJ2-1	few	CASSYSRWTSGRVNEQFF	TGTGCCAGCAGTTACTCACGTTGGACTAGCGGGAGGGTAAATGAGCAGTTCTTC
TRBV11-2	-	TRBJ2-2	-	CASGLEVSGNTGELFF	TGTGCCAGCGGCTTAGAGGTTAGCGGGAACACCGGGGAGCTGTTTTTT
TRBV28	TRBD2	TRBJ2-1	-	CASSFNSGSGNEQFF	TGTGCCAGCAGTTTTAATAGCGGGAGTGGGAATGAGCAGTTCTTC
TRBV11-2	TRBD2	TRBJ2-7	-	CASSLQPRTSGTSYEQYF	TGTGCCAGCAGCTTACAACCCCGGACTAGCGGGACCTCATACGAGCAGTACTTC
TRBV10-3	-	TRBJ2-3	-	CAISAWASPTDTQYF	TGTGCCATCAGTGCCTGGGCTAGCCCCACAGATACGCAGTATTTT
TRBV10-2	TRBD1	TRBJ1-5	many	CASKQTTGQNQPQHF	TGCGCCAGCAAACAAACGACAGGGCAGAATCAGCCCCAGCATTTT
TRBV13	TRBD1	TRBJ2-5	-	CASSFPMIGGVETQYF	TGTGCCAGCAGCTTTCCGATGATAGGGGGCGTGGAGACCCAGTACTTT
TRBV10-1	TRBD2	TRBJ2-1	many	CASSAGTSLDNEQFF	TGCGCCAGTTCCGCCGGGACTAGTCTGGACAATGAGCAGTTCTTC
TRBV11-2	TRBD2	TRBJ2-1	-	CAGSLGGTSVNEQFF	TGTGCCGGCAGCTTAGGGGGGACTAGCGTAAATGAGCAGTTCTTC
TRBV11-2	-	TRBJ1-6	-	CASSLIEGGNSPLHF	TGTGCCAGCAGCTTAATCGAGGGGGGGAATTCACCCCTCCACTTT
TRBV11-2	-	TRBJ1-5	-	CVSSLIQNQPQHF	TGTGTCAGCAGCTTGATCCAGAATCAGCCCCAGCATTTT
TRBV24-1	-	TRBJ2-1	-	CATGSYNEQFF	TGTGCCACGGGCTCCTACAATGAGCAGTTCTTC
TRBV12-3/TRBV12-4	-	TRBJ1-1	many	CASSLTFLNTEAFF	TGTGCCAGCAGTTTGACGTTTCTGAACACTGAAGCTTTCTTT
TRBV30	-	TRBJ1-2	few	CAWSVGVLYGYTF	TGTGCCTGGAGTGTTGGGGTACTCTATGGCTACACCTTC
TRBV6-6	TRBD1	TRBJ1-1	-	CVNSLTGATEAFF	TGTGTCAACAGTTTAACAGGGGCGACGGAAGCTTTCTTT
TRBV29-1	-	TRBJ2-7	-	CSVEDMSETFGLERYF	TGCAGCGTTGAAGATATGTCGGAGACCTTCGGTCTCGAGCGGTACTTC
TRBV6-1	-	TRBJ2-7	-	CASSITGHSYEQYF	TGTGCCAGCAGTATTACGGGACACTCCTACGAGCAGTACTTC
TRBV5-4	-	TRBJ1-2	-	CAGSVPGPMGYTF	TGTGCCGGCAGCGTTCCGGGGCCCATGGGCTACACCTTC
TRBV28	TRBD2	TRBJ2-3	-	CASKEGMGGLPTDTQYF	TGTGCCAGCAAGGAGGGGATGGGGGGACTACCCACAGATACGCAGTATTTT
TRBV11-2	-	TRBJ2-5	-	CANCLEGTREETQYF	TGTGCCAACTGCTTAGAAGGTACCAGGGAGGAGACCCAGTACTTC
TRBV6-1	TRBD1	TRBJ2-1	-	CASWQGAGGSSSYNEQSF	TGTGCCAGTTGGCAGGGGGCCGGGGGAAGCAGCTCCTACAATGAGCAGTCCTTC
TRBV5-6	-	TRBJ2-3	-	CASTKWSGTSTDTQYF	TGTGCCAGCACGAAGTGGAGCGGTACTAGCACAGATACGCAGTATTTT
TRBV5-1	-	TRBJ2-5	-	CASSLEGIQYF	TGCGCCAGCAGCTTGGAGGGGATCCAGTACTTC
TRBV6-6	-	TRBJ2-5	-	CASNPGEGTQYF	TGTGCCAGCAATCCGGGTGAGGGGACCCAGTACTTC